This TCR beta chain is drawn from a study of T cells after posttransplantation cyclophosphamide. Findings of the study overall: Tissue-infiltrating T cells from skin or gut overlapped little with blood T cells. Recipient CMV seropositivity and CMV reactivation strongly tracked TRB clonality. Donor CD8+ memory clones often dominated recipient blood repertoires at later times.

A marrow graft followed busulfan-fludarabine conditioning, with cyclophosphamide on days +3 and +4. Profiling relied on immunoSEQ multiplex PCR, and the TCRdb table lists in-frame clones only, not all of them. The table shows about 8,500 clones, with around 85% occurring only once. A note on this clone: Antigen specificity is unknown.

This CDR3 is 16 amino acids long. CDR1 and CDR2 from the germline V gene are PRHDT and FYEKMQ (reference sequence). Trimming at V came to 4 bases and at J to 2 bases, leaving 6 bases not matched to a gene. The receptor comes from a female patient aged 40-50 years who received an allogeneic stem cell transplant from an unrelated donor, was CMV-positive, and had no GVHD. The T cells may come from the graft donor. The chain links TRBV13 to TRBJ2-7, with TRBD2 identical over 12 bases. Sample: PBMCs, taken after allogeneic stem cell transplant with posttransplant cyclophosphamide. The DNA for the CDR3 is TGTGCCAGCAGCTCGCTACTAGCGGGGGGCCCCTACGAGCAGTACTTC. Protein product: CASSSLLAGGPYEQYF.